Here is one TCR beta chain with its context. The entry originates in a study of T cell changes during pregnancy in multiple sclerosis. In germline, CDR1 is KGHSH, CDR2 LQKENI. CDR3 length equals 18 residues. V dropped 8 bases and J dropped 4 bases, with 27 bases sitting between them. Repertoires were generated with immunoSEQ multiplex PCR, while TCRdb's copy carries only in-frame clones and drops some. The sample shows 50,000 to 65,000 clones, 80% to 95% of them seen only once. This chain links TRBV18 with TRBJ1-3; a possible D gene is TRBD1 (6 bases). Here the sequenced sample was peripheral blood, taken in the first trimester of pregnancy. This TCR was recovered from a female donor with multiple sclerosis, enrolled in a pregnancy study. The CDR3 bases are TGTGCCAGCGGGGCCCAGACGAGGTCGGGGGGCACCGGAAACACCATATATTTT. Amino acids: CASGAQTRSGGTGNTIYF. The full variable domain, in which reference TRBV18 and TRBJ1-3 provide the parts outside the CDR3, is NAGVMQNPRHLVRRRGQEARLRCSPMKGHSHVYWYRQLPEEGLKFMVYLQKENIIDESGMPKERFSAEFPKEGPSILRIQQVVRGDSAAYFCASGAQTRSGGTGNTIYFGEGSWLTVV.